The 11 T cell receptor beta chains in this list originate from one sample, sequenced in a study of regulatory T cells in long-lasting Graves disease. Libraries of TCR beta came from iRepertoire HTBI primers plus Arm-PCR of CDR3 regions. MiXCR was run by TCRdb on the multiplex PCR reads, yielding one entry per CDR3 protein. The sample includes 500,000 or so distinct CDR3 sequences, 15% to 20% seen only once; the top ten take about 25%. As to time point: newly diagnosed GD, antithyroid drugs for less than 3 months. From PBMCs, RNA was extracted and then used to make the TCR library. These data are also associated with another study on T cells in Graves' hyperthyroidism and ophthalmopathy.

The sequencing used peripheral blood mononuclear cells (PBMCs), collected at new diagnosis, from a patient treated with antithyroid drugs. Source of these receptors: a woman aged 35 to 59 with Graves disease.

This clonotype was found a few times. The V and J genes are TRBV19 and TRBJ1-5; maybe TRBD1 (6 bases). From germline, CDR1 is LNHDA and CDR2 SQIVND (reference sequence). The V gene lost 5 bases and the J gene lost 7 bases, with 18 bases spanning the gap. There are 15 residues in the CDR3. CDR3 in amino acids: CASSSRVGAEQPQHF. In DNA, the CDR3 is TGTGCCAGTAGTTCAAGGGTGGGGGCCGAACAGCCCCAGCATTTT.

This clonotype was detected a few times. The V gene is TRBV6-1, the J gene TRBJ2-7, with a weak D call TRBD1 (5 bases). Trimming left V 7 bases short and J 3 bases short, with 13 bases between. CDR3 size: 13 residues. Per the germline V gene, CDR1 is MNHNS and CDR2 is SASEGT. In nucleotides, the CDR3 is TGTGCCAGCATTCGAGACAGTATCTACGAGCAGTACTTC. Encoded protein: CASIRDSIYEQYF.

This clonotype was detected ten times or more. The J gene is TRBJ1-2, the V gene TRBV9; D gene uncertain. The CDR3 sequence is 13 residues long. V was cut by 4 bases and J by 7 bases, with 14 bases left in between. Germline CDR1 SGDLS, CDR2 YYNGEE. CDR3 sequence: CASSRSAASGYTF. CDR3 sequence (DNA): TGTGCCAGCAGCCGCTCGGCAGCCAGTGGCTACACCTTC.

The chain uses TRBV18 and TRBJ2-1, with 13 bases lining up with TRBD2. Germline values: CDR1 KGHSH, CDR2 LQKENI. CDR3 length: 17 residues. The J segment lost 0 bases and the V segment lost 6 bases, leaving 5 bases of the junction unmatched. The CDR3 region has the DNA TGTGCCAGCTCCCCCGGGACTAGCGGGAACTCCTACAATGAGCAGTTCTTC. It is translated as CASSPGTSGNSYNEQFF.

Only a few counts were recorded for this clonotype. The junction departs from germline at one end; a sequencing error may be responsible. The V and J genes are TRBV12-3 or TRBV12-4 and TRBJ1-6; no firm D call. The CDR3 is made up of 16 amino acids. CDR3 loop: CASRLSGGRNNSPLHF. In DNA, the CDR3 is TGTGCCAGCCGTTTGTCCGGAGGCAGGAATAATTCACCCCTCCACTTT.

This clonotype was recorded many times. The V and J genes are TRBV5-1 and TRBJ2-7, with 7 bases identical to TRBD1. J gave up 0 bases and V 7 bases, and 4 bases lay outside the gene matches. Germline values: CDR1 SGHRS, CDR2 YFSETQ. The CDR3 is 13 amino acids. For the CDR3, the DNA is TGCGCCAGCGGCAGGGACAGCTCCTACGAGCAGTACTTC. Its protein product is CASGRDSSYEQYF.

This clonotype was observed at least ten times. The CDR3 sequence is CASRETGGPSHNEQFF. CDR3 sequence (DNA): TGTGCCAGCAGGGAGACAGGGGGCCCTAGCCACAATGAGCAGTTCTTC. The V and J genes are TRBV2 and TRBJ2-1, with 10 nucleotides matching TRBD1. The CDR3 runs to 16 residues. V shed 6 bases, J shed 5 bases, and the junction held 10 bases outside the gene matches. Germline V lookup: CDR1 SNHLY, CDR2 FYNNEI.

The chain recombines TRBV4-1 with TRBJ1-4; 8 nucleotides agree with TRBD1. Per the germline V gene, CDR1 is MGHRA and CDR2 is YSYEKL. Trimming removed 3 bases from V and 6 bases from J; junction bases left unmatched: 6. This CDR3 has 15 amino acids. The CDR3 region is CASSHKDRDDEKLFF. The CDR3 region has the DNA TGCGCCAGCAGCCATAAGGACAGGGATGATGAAAAACTGTTTTTT.

This clonotype appeared many times. The gene calls are TRBV10-3 and TRBJ2-7; 7 positions agree with TRBD1. The CDR3 sequence is 13 residues long. Trimming cost V 4 bases and J 1 base; bases outside gene matches: 1. The germline gives CDR1 ENHRY, CDR2 SYGVKD. The CDR3, as DNA: TGTGCCATCAGTGGGGACAGTTCCTACGAGCAGTACTTC. Protein sequence: CAISGDSSYEQYF.

This clonotype has at least ten counts. The genes are TRBV13 and TRBJ2-1; 8 bases align to TRBD1. The J segment lost 8 bases and the V segment lost 5 bases, leaving 11 bases of the junction unmatched. Germline values: CDR1 PRHDT, CDR2 FYEKMQ (reference sequence). The CDR3 totals 15 residues. This CDR3 reads CASSIGQGQWDEQFF. As DNA, the CDR3 is TGTGCCAGCAGCATCGGACAGGGTCAATGGGATGAGCAGTTCTTC.

The rearrangement joins TRBV12-3 or TRBV12-4 to TRBJ1-6; no firm D call. The CDR3 covers 15 residues. With 3 bases removed from V and 4 bases from J, the gap between germline ends came to 10 bases. This CDR3 reads CASSFGGQYNSPLHF. The CDR3 region has the DNA TGTGCCAGCAGTTTTGGAGGGCAGTATAATTCACCCCTCCACTTT.